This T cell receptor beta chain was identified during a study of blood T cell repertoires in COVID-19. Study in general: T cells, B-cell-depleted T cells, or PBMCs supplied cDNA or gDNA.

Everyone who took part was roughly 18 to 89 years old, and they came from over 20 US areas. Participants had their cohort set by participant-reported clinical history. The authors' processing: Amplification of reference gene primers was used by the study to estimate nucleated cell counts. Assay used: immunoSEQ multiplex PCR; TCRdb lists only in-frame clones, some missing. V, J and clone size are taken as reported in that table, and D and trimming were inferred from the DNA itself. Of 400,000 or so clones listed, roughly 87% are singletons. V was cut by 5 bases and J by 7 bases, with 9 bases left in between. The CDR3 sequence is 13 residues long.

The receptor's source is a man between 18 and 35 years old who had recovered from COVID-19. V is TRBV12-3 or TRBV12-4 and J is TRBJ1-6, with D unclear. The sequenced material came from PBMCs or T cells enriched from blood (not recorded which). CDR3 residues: CASSTKENSPLHF. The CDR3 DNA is TGTGCCAGCAGTACGAAGGAGAATTCACCCCTCCACTTT.